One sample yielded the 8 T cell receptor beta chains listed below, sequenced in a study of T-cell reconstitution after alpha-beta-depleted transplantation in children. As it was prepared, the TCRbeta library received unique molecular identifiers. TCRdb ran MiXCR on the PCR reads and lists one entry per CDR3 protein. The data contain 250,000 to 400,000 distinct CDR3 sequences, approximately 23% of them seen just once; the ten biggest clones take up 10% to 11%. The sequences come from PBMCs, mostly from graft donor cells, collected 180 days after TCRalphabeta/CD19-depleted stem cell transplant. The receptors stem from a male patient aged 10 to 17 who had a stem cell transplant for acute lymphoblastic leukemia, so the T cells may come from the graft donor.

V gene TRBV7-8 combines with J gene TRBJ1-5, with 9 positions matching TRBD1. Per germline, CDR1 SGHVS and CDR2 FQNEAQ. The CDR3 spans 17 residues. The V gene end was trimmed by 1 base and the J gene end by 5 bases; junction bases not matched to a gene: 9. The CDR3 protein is CASSLVPRDRADQPQHF. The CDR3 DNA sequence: TGTGCCAGCAGCTTAGTCCCCCGGGACAGGGCGGATCAGCCCCAGCATTTT.

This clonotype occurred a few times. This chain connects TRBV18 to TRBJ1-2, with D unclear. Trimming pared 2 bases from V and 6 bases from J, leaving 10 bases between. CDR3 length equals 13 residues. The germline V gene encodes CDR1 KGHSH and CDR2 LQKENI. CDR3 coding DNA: TGTGCCAGCTCACCAGGACCGGCGGATGGCTACACCTTC. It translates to CASSPGPADGYTF.

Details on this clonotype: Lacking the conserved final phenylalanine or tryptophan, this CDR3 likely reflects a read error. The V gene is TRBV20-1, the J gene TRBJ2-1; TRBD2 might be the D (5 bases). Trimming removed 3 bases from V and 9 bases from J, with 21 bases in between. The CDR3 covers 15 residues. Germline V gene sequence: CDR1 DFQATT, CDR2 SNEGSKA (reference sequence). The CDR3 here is CSARAGGGIYGEQFL. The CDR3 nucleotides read TGCAGTGCTAGGGCGGGCGGTGGAATTTACGGTGAGCAGTTCTTG.

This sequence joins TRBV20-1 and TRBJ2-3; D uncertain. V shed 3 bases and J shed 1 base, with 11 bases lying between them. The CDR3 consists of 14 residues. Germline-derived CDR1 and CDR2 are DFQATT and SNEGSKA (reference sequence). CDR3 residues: CSASRMWGTDTQYF. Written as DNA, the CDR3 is TGCAGTGCTAGCCGCATGTGGGGCACAGATACGCAGTATTTT.

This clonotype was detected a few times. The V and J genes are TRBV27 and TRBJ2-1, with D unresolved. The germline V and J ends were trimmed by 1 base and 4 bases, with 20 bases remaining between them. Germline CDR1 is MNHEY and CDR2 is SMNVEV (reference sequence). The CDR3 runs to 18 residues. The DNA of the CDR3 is TGTGCCAGCAGTTTATTCGCAAACATGGCGGAATTTTACAATGAGCAGTTCTTC. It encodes CASSLFANMAEFYNEQFF.

CDR3 sequence: CASSLELTNTQYF. CDR3 coding DNA: TGTGCCAGCAGCTTAGAACTCACCAATACGCAGTATTTT. This chain links TRBV7-6 with TRBJ2-3; D ambiguous. Trimming removed 1 base from V and 7 bases from J, with 9 bases in between. This CDR3 has 13 amino acids. CDR1 SGHVS and CDR2 FNYEAQ come from the germline V gene.

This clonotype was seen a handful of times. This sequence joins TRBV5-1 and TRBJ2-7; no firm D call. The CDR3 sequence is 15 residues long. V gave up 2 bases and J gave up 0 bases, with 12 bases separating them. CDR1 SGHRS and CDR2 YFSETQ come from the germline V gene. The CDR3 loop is CASSLDGFLSYEQYF. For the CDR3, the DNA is TGCGCCAGCAGCTTAGACGGGTTCCTCTCCTACGAGCAGTACTTC.

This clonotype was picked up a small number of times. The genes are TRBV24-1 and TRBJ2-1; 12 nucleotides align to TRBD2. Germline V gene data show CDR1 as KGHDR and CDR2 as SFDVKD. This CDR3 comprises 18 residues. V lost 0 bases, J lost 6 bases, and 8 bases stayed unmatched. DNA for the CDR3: TGTGCCACCAGTGATTTGCCTCGGGCTAGCGGGAGGGCCAATGAGCAGTTCTTC. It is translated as CATSDLPRASGRANEQFF.